This TCR beta chain was profiled in a study of cytomegalovirus exposure and HLA in healthy donors. Primers included in the PCR were 60 Vbeta and 13 Jbeta primers. Produced via immunoSEQ multiplex PCR; TCRdb's table is partial and in-frame only. The sample gives 110,000 to 150,000 clones, 75% to 90% of which show up once; roughly 4.7% is in the top ten. Study outcomes and limitations: In an earlier analysis, productive rearrangement rates for most beta V segments clustered near 87% or 30%. Among TCR beta chains of equal frequency, HLA-associated ones were more clonally expanded in a later analysis. The study flagged fewer than 200 TCR beta chains as cytomegalovirus-associated.

In the case of this clone: The antigen remains unidentified.

The CDR3 runs 17 residues. V lost 2 bases to trimming and J lost 4 bases; unmatched junction nucleotides: 10. In germline, CDR1 is SGHVS, CDR2 FQNEAQ. The V and J genes are TRBV7-8 and TRBJ2-1; 8 bases line up with TRBD1. This clonotype was sampled from a man aged 35-49 years in good health and CMV-seronegative. What was sequenced was PBMCs. The CDR3 sequence: CASSLSRRGQVYNEQFF. The CDR3 nucleotides read TGTGCCAGCAGCTTATCTAGAAGGGGACAGGTATACAATGAGCAGTTCTTC.